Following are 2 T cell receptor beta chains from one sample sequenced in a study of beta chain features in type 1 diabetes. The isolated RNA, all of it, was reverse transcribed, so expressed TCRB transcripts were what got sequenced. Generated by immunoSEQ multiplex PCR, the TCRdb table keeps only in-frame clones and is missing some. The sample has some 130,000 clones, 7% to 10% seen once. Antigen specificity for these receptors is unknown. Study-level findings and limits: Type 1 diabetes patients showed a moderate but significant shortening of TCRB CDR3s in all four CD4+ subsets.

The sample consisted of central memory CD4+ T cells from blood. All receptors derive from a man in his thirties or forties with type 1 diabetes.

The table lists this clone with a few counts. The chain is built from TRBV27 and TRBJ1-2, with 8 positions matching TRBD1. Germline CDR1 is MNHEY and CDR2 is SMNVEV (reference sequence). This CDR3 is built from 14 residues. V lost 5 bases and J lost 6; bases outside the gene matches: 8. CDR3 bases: TGTGCCAGCAGTCAACGGACAGGGTTTGATGGCTACACCTTC. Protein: CASSQRTGFDGYTF.

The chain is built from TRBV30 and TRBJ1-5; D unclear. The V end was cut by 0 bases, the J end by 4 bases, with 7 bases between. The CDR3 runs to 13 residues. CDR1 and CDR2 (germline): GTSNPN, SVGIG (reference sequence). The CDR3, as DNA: TGTGCCTGGAGTGTAAGAGGTAATCAGCCCCAGCATTTT. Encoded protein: CAWSVRGNQPQHF.